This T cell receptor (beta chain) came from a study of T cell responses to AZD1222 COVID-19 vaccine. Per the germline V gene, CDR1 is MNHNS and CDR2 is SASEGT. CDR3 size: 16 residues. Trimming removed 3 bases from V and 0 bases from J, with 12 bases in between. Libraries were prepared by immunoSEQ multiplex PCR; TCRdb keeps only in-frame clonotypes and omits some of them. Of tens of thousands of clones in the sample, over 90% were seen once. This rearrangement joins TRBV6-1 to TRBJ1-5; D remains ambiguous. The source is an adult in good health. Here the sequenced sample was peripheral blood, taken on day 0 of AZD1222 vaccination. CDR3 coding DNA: TGTGCCAGCAGTGAGAGGACTTCCTATAGCAATCAGCCCCAGCATTTT. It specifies CASSERTSYSNQPQHF.